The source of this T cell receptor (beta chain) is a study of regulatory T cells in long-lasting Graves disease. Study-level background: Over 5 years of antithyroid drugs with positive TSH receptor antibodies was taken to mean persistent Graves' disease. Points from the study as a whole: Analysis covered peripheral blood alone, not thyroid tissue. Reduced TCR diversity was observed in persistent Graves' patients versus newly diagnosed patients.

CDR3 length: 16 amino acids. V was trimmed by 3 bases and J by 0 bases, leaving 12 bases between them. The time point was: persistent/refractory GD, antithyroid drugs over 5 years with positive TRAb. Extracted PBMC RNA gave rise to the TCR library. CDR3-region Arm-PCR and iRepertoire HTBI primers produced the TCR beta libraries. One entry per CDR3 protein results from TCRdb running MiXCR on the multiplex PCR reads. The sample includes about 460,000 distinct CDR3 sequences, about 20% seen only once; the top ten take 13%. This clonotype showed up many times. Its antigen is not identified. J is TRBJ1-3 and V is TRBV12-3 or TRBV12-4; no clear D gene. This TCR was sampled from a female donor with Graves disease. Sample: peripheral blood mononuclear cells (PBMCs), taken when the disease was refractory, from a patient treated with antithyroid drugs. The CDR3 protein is CASSFLTESSGNTIYF. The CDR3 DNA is TGTGCCAGCAGTTTCTTGACCGAGAGCTCTGGAAACACCATATATTTT.